Below, one TCR beta chain is given with its context. Antigen specificity is unknown. The junction and the germline gene differ at one end; a read error may be behind it. As originally analysed: Construction of a distant-metastasis classifier for papillary thyroid cancer relied on CDR3 differences across clinicopathological groups. With MiXCR, TCRdb called clones anew from the PCR reads. The V and J calls follow TCRdb's processing rather than the paper's. The sample lists 21,000 or so clones, over 10% occurring once. There were no patients who had received any treatment before thyroid surgery. This CDR3 comprises 13 residues. In germline, CDR1 is MNHEY, CDR2 SMNVEV (reference sequence). The entry originates in a study of metastatic and nonmetastatic thyroid tumors. As for the study in general: The study looked at repertoires side by side in blood and in tumor or nodule tissue from malignant and benign thyroid patients. Study findings and constraints: The study reportedly found significantly higher TCR beta diversity in malignant thyroid tumors than benign nodules, in blood and tumor.

Sequenced sample: blood. V is TRBV27 and J is TRBJ2-7; unclear D gene. The origin of this receptor is a female donor with papillary thyroid cancer or a benign thyroid nodule (not recorded which). Some clones in this sample may be carry-over from other donors' samples. CDR3 nucleotide sequence: TGTGCCAGCAGTACGTGGGCCTCCTACGATCAGTACTTC. Residues: CASSTWASYDQYF.